This TCR beta chain was retrieved from a study of PD-L1 blockade in urothelial cancer. Study details: T cells were recovered from blood samples at a median of roughly 130,000.

This clone was detected only once. Assay used: immunoSEQ multiplex PCR; TCRdb lists only in-frame clones, some missing. The sample carries 60,000 to 75,000 clones, roughly 86% recorded once. This CDR3 is 16 amino acids long. Trimming cost V 5 bases and J 0 bases; bases outside gene matches: 4. Looked up from germline, CDR1 is MRHNA and CDR2 is SNTAGT. Time point: pretreatment peripheral blood. The specimen was PBMCs, collected around atezolizumab (anti-PD-L1) treatment. The sequence was obtained from a man between 60 and 75 years old with urothelial cancer. This chain joins TRBV6-4 and TRBJ1-4, with 9 bases lining up with TRBD1. CDR3 sequence (DNA): TGTGCCAGCAGTCCAGGACAGGGGCCAACTAATGAAAAACTGTTTTTT. This translates into CASSPGQGPTNEKLFF.